These 3 T cell receptor beta chains share one sample of origin, sequenced in a study of cytomegalovirus exposure and HLA in healthy donors. Primers for the PCR totalled 60 Vbeta and 13 Jbeta. Clones were read by immunoSEQ multiplex PCR, and TCRdb kept only the in-frame ones, dropping some. This table holds approximately 130,000 clones, more than 65% found once. Source material: PBMCs. Receptors originate from a man aged 18 to 30 in good health and CMV-seronegative.

This clone was observed once. The gene calls are TRBV6-1 and TRBJ2-1; D perhaps matches TRBD1 (5 bases). Germline V lookup: CDR1 MNHNS, CDR2 SASEGT. The germline V and J ends were trimmed by 6 bases and 5 bases, with 14 bases remaining between them. The length of the CDR3 is 14 residues. For the CDR3, the DNA is TGTGCCAGCAGGAAAGGGGTTGGAAACAATGAGCAGTTCTTC. This gives the protein CASRKGVGNNEQFF.

This clone is a singleton in its sample. The chain employs TRBV5-6 and TRBJ2-7; TRBD2 might be the D (6 bases). CDR3 length: 15 residues. Deletions cut 0 bases from V and 2 bases from J, with 12 bases between. Looked up from germline, CDR1 is SGHDT and CDR2 is YYEEEE. The CDR3 spells CASSLVTGVAYEQYF. The CDR3, as DNA: TGTGCCAGCAGCTTGGTAACGGGGGTAGCCTACGAGCAGTACTTC.

In its sample, this clone was seen a few times. The chain recombines TRBV11-2 with TRBJ1-6, with 7 bases identical to TRBD1. V lost 4 bases, J lost 1 base, and 1 base stayed unmatched. Germline CDR1 is SGHAT and CDR2 is FQNNGV. The CDR3 totals 15 residues. The CDR3 DNA sequence: TGTGCCAGCAGCTACAGGGGTTCCTATAATTCACCCCTCCACTTT. Residues: CASSYRGSYNSPLHF.